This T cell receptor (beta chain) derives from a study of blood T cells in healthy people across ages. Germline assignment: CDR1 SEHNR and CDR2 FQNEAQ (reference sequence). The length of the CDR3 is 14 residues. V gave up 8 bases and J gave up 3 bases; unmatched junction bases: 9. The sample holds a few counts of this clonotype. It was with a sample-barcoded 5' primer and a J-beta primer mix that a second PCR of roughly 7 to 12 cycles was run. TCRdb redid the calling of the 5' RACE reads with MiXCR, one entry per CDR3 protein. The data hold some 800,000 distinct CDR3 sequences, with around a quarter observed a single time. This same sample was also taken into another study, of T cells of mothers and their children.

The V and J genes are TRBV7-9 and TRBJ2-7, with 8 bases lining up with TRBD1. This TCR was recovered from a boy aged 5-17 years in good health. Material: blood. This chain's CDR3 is CASLKQGAGYEQYF. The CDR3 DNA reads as TGTGCCAGCCTTAAGCAGGGGGCAGGCTACGAGCAGTACTTC.